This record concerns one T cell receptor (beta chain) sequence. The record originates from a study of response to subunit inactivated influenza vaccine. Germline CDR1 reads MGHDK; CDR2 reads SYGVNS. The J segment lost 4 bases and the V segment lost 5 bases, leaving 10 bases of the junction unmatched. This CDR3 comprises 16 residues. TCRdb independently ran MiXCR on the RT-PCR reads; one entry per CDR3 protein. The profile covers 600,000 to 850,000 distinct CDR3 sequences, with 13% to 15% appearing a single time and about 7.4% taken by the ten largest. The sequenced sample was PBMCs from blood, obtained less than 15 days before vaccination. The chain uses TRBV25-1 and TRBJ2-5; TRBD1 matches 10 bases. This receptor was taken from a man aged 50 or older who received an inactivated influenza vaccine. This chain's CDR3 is CASSRATGGYRETQYF. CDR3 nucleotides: TGTGCCAGCAGTAGAGCGACAGGGGGCTATAGAGAGACCCAGTACTTC.